The rows below give T cell receptor beta chains drawn from one sample of a study of human T cells and chemical hapten exposure. TCRdb fed the RACE reads into MiXCR, producing one record per CDR3 protein. The sample lists about 140,000 distinct CDR3 sequences; 12% were seen once. The source was whole blood, collected in connection with sensitization to the hapten diphenylcyclopropenone (DPC). These receptors originate from a woman between 45 and 60 years old with alopecia areata. Some clones in this sample may be carry-over from other donors' samples. The conserved cysteine and the conserved F or W are not part of the CDR3 here. A D gene is named only where the DNA matches it firmly.

d_call: NA; j_call: TRBJ1-3; v_call: TRBV18; cdr3_aa: ASSSAGNTIY
d_call: TRBD2; j_call: TRBJ2-1; v_call: TRBV19; cdr3_aa: ASHRGTSGRDEQF
d_call: NA; j_call: TRBJ2-7; v_call: TRBV12-5; cdr3_aa: ASALPSSYEQY
d_call: NA; j_call: TRBJ2-5; v_call: TRBV20-1; cdr3_aa: SAVGPQETQY
d_call: NA; j_call: TRBJ2-7; v_call: TRBV11-3; cdr3_aa: ASSLAVSYEQY
d_call: NA; j_call: TRBJ1-1; v_call: TRBV7-8; cdr3_aa: ASSTTRGMNTEAF
d_call: NA; j_call: TRBJ2-1; v_call: TRBV28; cdr3_aa: ASSLPGGEQF
d_call: NA; j_call: TRBJ2-1; v_call: TRBV7-8; cdr3_aa: ASSLGPGRSYNEQF
d_call: NA; j_call: TRBJ2-1; v_call: TRBV6-1; cdr3_aa: ASSLPSSYNEQF
d_call: NA; j_call: TRBJ2-7; v_call: TRBV30; cdr3_aa: AWRAASVTYEQY
d_call: NA; j_call: TRBJ2-7; v_call: TRBV6-1; cdr3_aa: ASSTGTRFEQY
d_call: NA; j_call: TRBJ2-7; v_call: TRBV25-1; cdr3_aa: ASSAPDIYEQY
d_call: NA; j_call: TRBJ2-1; v_call: TRBV11-3; cdr3_aa: ASSLTGSGSYNEQF
d_call: NA; j_call: TRBJ2-1; v_call: TRBV18; cdr3_aa: ASSRQGSGYNEQF
d_call: NA; j_call: TRBJ2-3; v_call: TRBV15; cdr3_aa: ATSRDKVSGLTDTQY
d_call: TRBD1; j_call: TRBJ1-1; v_call: TRBV14; cdr3_aa: ASRPGGAGTEAF
d_call: TRBD1; j_call: TRBJ2-7; v_call: TRBV29-1; cdr3_aa: SVYSTGPEQY